These 21 T cell receptor beta chains share one sample of origin, sequenced in a study of T-cell memory formation after mild COVID-19. TCRdb reprocessed the 5' RACE reads via MiXCR and lists one record per CDR3 protein. This table has about 470,000 distinct CDR3 sequences, roughly 18% appearing once. Sample: PBMCs or a T cell subset sorted from them (not recorded which). These receptors all stem from an adult woman who had mild COVID-19 (a few samples of this study predate the infection). Cell type and time point are not known.

This clonotype was detected a few times. The chain carries TRBV2 and TRBJ2-1; D remains ambiguous. There are 14 residues in the CDR3. V was shortened by 5 bases and J by 6 bases, with 14 bases between the two germline ends. The germline V gene encodes CDR1 SNHLY and CDR2 FYNNEI. The CDR3, as DNA: TGTGCCAGCAGTTCGGGCCTGTGGGGCAATGAGCAGTTCTTC. Encoded protein: CASSSGLWGNEQFF.

The chain combines TRBV18 with TRBJ2-1; 12 bases map to TRBD2. V lost 3 bases, J lost 7 bases, and 7 bases stayed unmatched. The CDR3 contains 16 residues. Germline loops: CDR1 KGHSH, CDR2 LQKENI. The CDR3 loop is CASSPLAGGRDNEQFF. The CDR3 nucleotides read TGTGCCAGCTCACCTCTAGCGGGAGGGAGAGATAATGAGCAGTTCTTC.

This clonotype occurred a few times. The CDR3 loop is CATSDPTGGAFNEQFF. The CDR3 region has the DNA TGTGCCACCAGTGATCCGACAGGGGGCGCATTTAATGAGCAGTTCTTC. The chain joins TRBV24-1 to TRBJ2-1, with 10 bases fitting TRBD1. The germline gives CDR1 KGHDR, CDR2 SFDVKD. Trimming took 3 bases from V and 7 from J; bases not matched to a gene: 8. The CDR3 runs to 16 residues.

This clonotype is a singleton in its sample. This chain joins TRBV19 and TRBJ1-2; TRBD1 matches at 9 bases. The CDR3 runs 15 residues. Trimming removed 7 bases from V and 1 base from J; junction bases left unmatched: 7. CDR1 LNHDA and CDR2 SQIVND come from the germline V gene (reference sequence). The CDR3 spells CASISPGQGNYGYTF. The CDR3 DNA follows: TGTGCCAGTATCTCTCCGGGACAGGGTAACTATGGCTACACCTTC.

This clonotype showed up just a few times. CDR3 region: CASQRDSYYEQYF. The CDR3 bases are TGTGCCAGCCAGCGGGACTCTTATTACGAGCAGTACTTC. This rearrangement joins TRBV12-3 or TRBV12-4 to TRBJ2-7; 7 positions match TRBD2. The V and J ends lost 8 bases and 4 bases, in that order; junction bases with no gene match: 8. This CDR3 comprises 13 residues.

The genes are TRBV6-2 or TRBV6-3 and TRBJ1-5, with TRBD1 as a possible D gene (5 bases). V was cut by 5 bases and J by 5 bases, with 19 bases left in between. The CDR3 spans 16 residues. Looked up from germline, CDR1 is MNHEY and CDR2 is SVGEGT. CDR3 region: CASSPPRAGKDQPQHF. The CDR3 coding sequence is TGTGCCAGCAGTCCCCCGCGGGCAGGGAAAGATCAGCCCCAGCATTTT.

The chain carries TRBV2 and TRBJ2-7, with 10 bases matching TRBD2. Per the germline V gene, CDR1 is SNHLY and CDR2 is FYNNEI. This CDR3 spans 14 amino acids. Trimming removed 6 bases from V and 5 bases from J; junction bases left unmatched: 7. The CDR3 bases are TGTGCCAGCAGGGTACTAGCGGGATACAACGAGCAGTACTTC. Translating it yields CASRVLAGYNEQYF.

This clonotype has more than one count but fewer than ten. The chain employs TRBV5-1 and TRBJ2-3, with 10 nucleotides matching TRBD1. Trimming cost V 4 bases and J 1 base; bases outside gene matches: 3. Germline-derived CDR1 and CDR2 are SGHRS and YFSETQ. The CDR3 spans 15 residues. For the CDR3, the DNA is TGCGCCAGCAGCGAGACAGGGGGCGGCACAGATACGCAGTATTTT. It yields the protein CASSETGGGTDTQYF.

The chain uses TRBV4-1 and TRBJ2-3, with unresolved D. V shed 0 bases and J shed 2 bases, with 6 bases lying between them. In germline, CDR1 is MGHRA, CDR2 YSYEKL. The CDR3 runs 14 residues. The chain's CDR3 is CASSQDWDTDTQYF. CDR3 nucleotide sequence: TGCGCCAGCAGCCAAGACTGGGACACAGATACGCAGTATTTT.

This chain uses TRBV18 with TRBJ2-5; unclear D gene. The germline CDR1 and CDR2 sequences are KGHSH and LQKENI. CDR3 size: 15 residues. Trimming removed 2 bases from V and 2 bases from J, with 12 bases in between. The CDR3 DNA is TGTGCCAGCTCACCATCAATCCCCGGGCAAGAGACCCAGTACTTC. This encodes CASSPSIPGQETQYF.

This clonotype was found a few times. This chain uses TRBV15 with TRBJ1-5, with D hard to call. Deletions cut 10 bases from V and 2 bases from J, with 15 bases between. This CDR3 is 14 amino acids long. In germline, CDR1 is LNHNV, CDR2 YYDKDF (reference sequence). The CDR3 is CAISALGGNQPQHF. DNA of the CDR3: TGTGCCATTTCGGCCCTCGGGGGCAATCAGCCCCAGCATTTT.

A few counts support this clonotype. The chain recombines TRBV20-1 with TRBJ2-1, with a possible D match to TRBD1 (6 bases). The ends were cut back, 1 base at V and 5 bases at J, with 9 bases in the middle. The CDR3 runs to 13 residues. Germline-derived CDR1 and CDR2 are DFQATT and SNEGSKA (reference sequence). The chain's CDR3 is CSARGTVDNEQFF. The CDR3 DNA reads TGCAGTGCTAGAGGGACAGTGGACAATGAGCAGTTCTTC.

The chain employs TRBV24-1 and TRBJ2-1; a possible D gene is TRBD2 (6 bases). The CDR3 totals 15 residues. Germline CDR1 and CDR2: KGHDR and SFDVKD. Trimming stripped 0 bases from V and 5 bases from J, with 10 bases between. DNA of the CDR3: TGTGCCACCAGTGATTTGGGCGGGACCAACAATGAGCAGTTCTTC. It codes for CATSDLGGTNNEQFF.

This chain uses TRBV18 with TRBJ2-1; TRBD1 might be the D (6 bases). V lost 3 bases and J 2 bases, leaving 11 bases between the germline ends. This CDR3 has 15 amino acids. Germline CDR1 is KGHSH and CDR2 is LQKENI. The CDR3 sequence is CASSPLGTTYNEQFF. Here the CDR3 DNA reads TGTGCCAGCTCACCCCTCGGGACAACCTACAATGAGCAGTTCTTC.

This clonotype was seen more than once but under ten times. The genes are TRBV12-3 or TRBV12-4 and TRBJ2-7; TRBD2 matches at 7 bases. The CDR3 covers 15 residues. V trimming: 0 bases; J trimming: 5 bases; junction bases outside the gene matches: 7. The CDR3 spells CASSLASSGFDEQYF. In DNA, the CDR3 is TGTGCCAGCAGTTTAGCTAGTAGCGGGTTTGACGAGCAGTACTTC.

The genes are TRBV24-1 and TRBJ1-2, with D maybe TRBD1 (5 bases). This CDR3 spans 16 amino acids. V shed 3 bases and J shed 0 bases, with 13 bases lying between them. The germline V gene has CDR1 KGHDR and CDR2 SFDVKD. The DNA of the CDR3 is TGTGCCACCAGTGATCCGGCATCGGGGGCTAACTATGGCTACACCTTC. This sequence encodes CATSDPASGANYGYTF.

The V call is TRBV6-2 or TRBV6-3, the J call TRBJ2-2; tentative D call: TRBD2 (6 bases). In germline, CDR1 is MNHEY, CDR2 SVGEGT. CDR3 length: 16 residues. Trimming removed 6 bases from V and 1 base from J, with 15 bases in between. The DNA of the CDR3 is TGTGCCAGCAGCCCAACTAGCTTGATGAACACCGGGGAGCTGTTTTTT. Protein: CASSPTSLMNTGELFF.

The rearrangement uses TRBV18 and TRBJ2-3; D not resolved. CDR3 length: 14 amino acids. Trimming removed 4 bases at V and 0 bases at J, with 8 bases between. Per germline, CDR1 KGHSH and CDR2 LQKENI. CDR3 region: CASSRSASTDTQYF. The CDR3 coding sequence is TGTGCCAGCTCACGATCGGCTAGCACAGATACGCAGTATTTT.

The CDR3 coding sequence is TGTGCCAGCAGCTTAGGACAGGGAAGAGGTGGCTACACCTTC. Translation: CASSLGQGRGGYTF. The chain combines TRBV7-2 with TRBJ1-2, with 7 bases matching TRBD1. Germline trimming cut 1 base from V and 7 bases from J; bases unmatched to any gene: 6. The length of the CDR3 is 14 residues. Germline V gene data show CDR1 as SGHTA and CDR2 as FQGNSA.

V usage is TRBV24-1 and J usage is TRBJ2-7; TRBD1 matches 9 bases. The germline gives CDR1 KGHDR, CDR2 SFDVKD. The V gene end was trimmed by 7 bases and the J gene end by 7 bases; junction bases not matched to a gene: 7. The CDR3 consists of 13 residues. The CDR3 coding sequence is TGTGCCACCAGCAGGACAGGGGAGTTTGAGCAGTACTTC. Translation: CATSRTGEFEQYF.

This clonotype showed up many times. The chain uses TRBV12-3 or TRBV12-4 and TRBJ2-5; D not resolved. The CDR3 consists of 13 residues. The V end was cut by 1 base, the J end by 3 bases, with 6 bases between. The CDR3 is CASSLGRKETQYF. CDR3 bases: TGTGCCAGCAGTTTAGGCAGAAAAGAGACCCAGTACTTC.